This T cell receptor (beta chain) is from a study of regulatory T cells in long-lasting Graves disease. Study-level results: The study found TRBV28, TRBJ1-2 and TRBJ2-5 favored in persistent disease.

This clonotype was found many times. The antigen is unknown. The authors built TCR beta libraries using iRepertoire HTBI primers and Arm-PCR of CDR3 regions. TCRdb itself ran the multiplex PCR reads through MiXCR, one entry per CDR3 protein. The repertoire holds a few hundred thousand distinct CDR3 sequences, with 15% to 20% as singletons. The CDR3 totals 15 residues. After removal of 5 bases from V and 0 bases from J, the junction contained 5 bases not matched to a gene. The germline V gene has CDR1 KGHSH and CDR2 LQKENI. Indicated time point: newly diagnosed GD, antithyroid drugs for less than 3 months. Generation of the TCR library employed RNA extracted from PBMCs. This same sample was also taken into another study, of T cells in Graves' hyperthyroidism and ophthalmopathy. That report adds: The TCR CDR3 first-round RT-PCR relied on the HTBI primer set.

The chain employs TRBV18 and TRBJ2-7; TRBD1 agrees at 9 bases. The clonotype was recovered from a woman aged 25-40 years with Graves disease. The source material was peripheral blood mononuclear cells (PBMCs), sampled at new diagnosis, from a patient treated with antithyroid drugs. The DNA of the CDR3 is TGTGCCAGCTCATCGGGACAGGGAGGCTCCTACGAGCAGTACTTC. Its protein is CASSSGQGGSYEQYF.